The clone carrying this T cell receptor beta chain was counted many times. These data are taken from a study of CD8 T cells in ankylosing spondylitis. From the 5' RACE reads, TCRdb called clonotypes with MiXCR, one entry per CDR3 protein. Of roughly 150,000 distinct CDR3 sequences in the sample, approximately 7.4% were seen once. Trimming took off 4 bases at V and 7 bases at J, with 23 bases between the two ends. Germline V gene lookup returns CDR1 LGHDT and CDR2 YNNKEL (reference sequence). The CDR3 length is 16 residues. The sample comprised blood, either unsorted or a sorted T cell fraction (not recorded which). The V gene is TRBV3-1, the J gene TRBJ2-7; unclear D gene. The sequence was obtained from a female donor with ankylosing spondylitis or in good health (not recorded which). The CDR3 protein is CASSPSQGLLGMEQYF. The CDR3, as DNA: TGTGCCAGCAGCCCTAGTCAAGGTCTTTTGGGGATGGAGCAGTACTTC.